The sequence of this T cell receptor beta chain was determined in a study of cytomegalovirus exposure and HLA in healthy donors. Study-level findings and limits: Roughly uniform sequencing depth across donors was assumed, possibly incorrectly. Several of the most significant clusters were apparently associated with common viral pathogens in a later analysis.

In the case of this clone: Its cognate antigen is unknown.

PCR involved 60 Vbeta and 13 Jbeta primers. Profiling relied on immunoSEQ multiplex PCR, and the TCRdb table lists in-frame clones only, not all of them. Here the sample table reports roughly 71,000 clones. Germline values: CDR1 MDHEN, CDR2 SYDVKM. CDR3 length: 14 amino acids. The V gene lost 4 bases and the J gene lost 3 bases, with 12 bases spanning the gap. The chain uses TRBV28 and TRBJ2-5; weak D call: TRBD1 (6 bases). Specimen: PBMCs. This TCR derives from a woman aged 40 to 49 in good health and CMV-seropositive. CDR3 bases: TGTGCCAGCAGTTCATTACAGGGTAAAGAGACCCAGTACTTC. It specifies CASSSLQGKETQYF.